The 20 T cell receptor beta chains below come from one sample, sequenced in a study of CXCR3-negative and CXCR3-positive naive CD8 T cells. Their recognized antigens are unknown. The libraries of TRB cDNA were prepared using 5' RACE with UMI labels. TCRdb re-called the 5' RACE reads; one entry per CDR3 protein, DNA not given. Here the sample table reports 120,000 to 150,000 distinct CDR3 sequences. Broader study findings: CXCR3-negative naive cells had less hydrophobic TRB CDR3s than did CXCR3-positive naive cells.

Sequenced: naive CXCR3+ CD8+ T cells from blood. Subset reported: CD45RO-CCR7+CD27+CD95- naive CD8+ T cells expressing CXCR3 (TNR3+). Every receptor here comes from a human donor in good health. Some clones in this sample may be carry-over from other donors' samples.

V usage is TRBV29-1 and J usage is TRBJ1-1; TCRdb names TRBD1, which stays unverified in the absence of DNA. The CDR3 is 17 residues long. Germline V gene data show CDR1 as SQVTM and CDR2 as ANQGSEA. Here the CDR3 reads CSVPFSPGQGKVTEAFF.

The V gene is TRBV29-1, the J gene TRBJ1-1. Germline V CDR1 and CDR2: SQVTM, ANQGSEA. CDR3 length: 13 amino acids. CDR3 protein: CSVEDSRDTEAFF.

The gene calls are TRBV7-8 and TRBJ2-2; TCRdb returns TRBD2, unconfirmable since there is no DNA. This CDR3 is built from 14 residues. Germline V CDR1 and CDR2: SGHVS, FQNEAQ. CDR3 region: CASSLPGPTGELFF.

This sequence joins TRBV20-1 and TRBJ2-3; the D call of TRBD2 rests on TCRdb alone, since no DNA is present to check it. This CDR3 spans 21 amino acids. The germline gives CDR1 DFQATT, CDR2 SNEGSKA (reference sequence). The CDR3 region is CSGQDSVRLTVLAGSTDTQYF.

The gene calls are TRBV10-2 and TRBJ2-7. Germline values: CDR1 WSHSY, CDR2 SAAADI. This CDR3 is built from 13 residues. CDR3 sequence: CASSDFLPYEQYF.

V is TRBV7-9 and J is TRBJ2-1; without DNA, the TCRdb call of TRBD2 cannot be checked. Germline loops: CDR1 SEHNR, CDR2 FQNEAQ (reference sequence). The CDR3 covers 15 residues. CDR3 amino acids: CASSFVAGDINEQFF. The variable domain in full, completed from reference TRBV7-9 and TRBJ2-1, reads DTGVSQNPRHKITKRGQNVTFRCDPISEHNRLYWYRQTLGQGPEFLTYFQNEAQLEKSRLLSDRFSAERPKGSFSTLEIQRTEQGDSAMYLCASSFVAGDINEQFFGPGTRLTVL.

The rearrangement links TRBV7-9 to TRBJ2-7; TCRdb selects TRBD2, and the lack of DNA leaves this call unchecked. The CDR3 is made up of 18 amino acids. Per germline, CDR1 SEHNR and CDR2 FQNEAQ (reference sequence). This CDR3 reads CASSIFESSGGSPYEQYF. Filled out from reference TRBV7-9 and TRBJ2-7, the complete variable domain reads DTGVSQNPRHKITKRGQNVTFRCDPISEHNRLYWYRQTLGQGPEFLTYFQNEAQLEKSRLLSDRFSAERPKGSFSTLEIQRTEQGDSAMYLCASSIFESSGGSPYEQYFGPGTRLTVT.

The chain employs TRBV29-1 and TRBJ2-7; there is no DNA to check the TCRdb D call of TRBD2. The germline CDR1 and CDR2 sequences are SQVTM and ANQGSEA. This CDR3 has 16 residues. The CDR3 loop is CSVGLAGEAHGDEQYF.

This chain connects TRBV19 to TRBJ1-5. Looked up from germline, CDR1 is LNHDA and CDR2 is SQIVND (reference sequence). CDR3 length: 13 amino acids. This CDR3 reads CASSEANNQPQHF. Combining the CDR3 with reference TRBV19 and TRBJ1-5 gives the whole variable domain DGGITQSPKYLFRKEGQNVTLSCEQNLNHDAMYWYRQDPGQGLRLIYYSQIVNDFQKGDIAEGYSVSREKKESFPLTVTSAQKNPTAFYLCASSEANNQPQHFGDGTRLSIL.

The chain recombines TRBV5-4 with TRBJ2-1; TCRdb indicates TRBD1, and absent DNA this call remains unverified. Germline V gene lookup returns CDR1 SGHNT and CDR2 YYREEE (reference sequence). The CDR3 is made up of 16 amino acids. The CDR3: CASRGSTIDSAHEQFF.

This chain uses TRBV6-5 with TRBJ2-5. The CDR3 length is 14 residues. Looked up from germline, CDR1 is MNHEY and CDR2 is SVGAGI. The CDR3 spells CASSYSYPQETQYF.

CDR3 loop: CASARARDQPQHF. This chain links TRBV6-4 with TRBJ1-5; TCRdb's D call of TRBD1 is untestable without DNA. CDR1 and CDR2 (germline): MRHNA, SNTAGT. CDR3 length: 13 amino acids.

This chain connects TRBV3-1 to TRBJ2-7. Germline V CDR1 and CDR2: LGHDT, YNNKEL (reference sequence). CDR3 size: 14 residues. CDR3 in amino acids: CASSHSQGSYEQYF.

The chain joins TRBV20-1 to TRBJ2-3; the TCRdb call, TRBD1, lacks DNA for checking. The CDR3 length is 14 residues. From germline, CDR1 is DFQATT and CDR2 SNEGSKA (reference sequence). The CDR3 is CSARGTQVEDTQYF.

The CDR3 is CAIRGAGGTDTQYF. This rearrangement joins TRBV10-3 to TRBJ2-3; TCRdb's D gene call, TRBD2, goes unchecked for lack of DNA. The CDR3 consists of 14 residues. Looked up from germline, CDR1 is ENHRY and CDR2 is SYGVKD.

The chain links TRBV7-2 to TRBJ2-7; as DNA is missing, the TRBD2 call by TCRdb cannot be tested. The length of the CDR3 is 15 residues. Germline CDR1 and CDR2: SGHTA and FQGNSA. The CDR3 loop is CASSPGLAAGYEQYF.

The gene calls are TRBV2 and TRBJ1-1; TCRdb's D call of TRBD1 is untestable without DNA. The CDR3 runs 14 residues. Germline V CDR1 and CDR2: SNHLY, FYNNEI. The CDR3 spells CASSSHSGGGRAFF.

The chain has TRBV7-8 and TRBJ2-3; TCRdb indicates TRBD2, and absent DNA this call remains unverified. CDR1 is SGHVS, CDR2 FQNEAQ, per germline. The CDR3 sequence is 16 residues long. The CDR3 here is CASSLQRDSSTDTQYF.

The J gene is TRBJ2-7, the V gene TRBV15. The CDR3 is 12 residues long. Germline V gives CDR1 LNHNV, CDR2 YYDKDF (reference sequence). The CDR3 loop reads CATSSESYEQYF.

The V and J genes are TRBV5-6 and TRBJ1-2; TCRdb's assignment of TRBD1 cannot be checked, as there is no DNA. CDR1 SGHDT and CDR2 YYEEEE come from the germline V gene. This CDR3 contains 15 residues. The CDR3 sequence: CASTETGEENYGYTF.